The present T cell receptor beta chain was sequenced within a study of T cell changes during pregnancy in multiple sclerosis. This clone appeared once. The V segment lost 3 bases and the J segment 1 base; nucleotides outside the gene matches: 4. Germline V gene sequence: CDR1 KGHSH, CDR2 LQKENI. The CDR3 has 15 amino acids. TCRdb's copy holds only in-frame clones and misses some; the assay was immunoSEQ multiplex PCR. The repertoire holds over 65,000 clones, with less than 95% as singletons. The TCR was taken from a female donor with multiple sclerosis, enrolled in a pregnancy study. The sequencing used peripheral blood, collected in the third trimester of pregnancy. V is TRBV18 and J is TRBJ1-2, with 8 bases lining up with TRBD1. The CDR3 is CASSPRTGNNYGYTF. The CDR3 DNA sequence: TGTGCCAGCTCACCCCGGACAGGGAATAACTATGGCTACACCTTC. The full variable domain, its missing parts supplied by reference TRBV18 and TRBJ1-2, is NAGVMQNPRHLVRRRGQEARLRCSPMKGHSHVYWYRQLPEEGLKFMVYLQKENIIDESGMPKERFSAEFPKEGPSILRIQQVVRGDSAAYFCASSPRTGNNYGYTFGSGTRLTVV.